Listed here are 10 T cell receptor beta chains from one sample, sequenced in a study of blood T cell repertoires in COVID-19. Clones were sequenced by immunoSEQ multiplex PCR, and TCRdb holds only the in-frame ones, with some missing. Here the sample spans over 150,000 clones, roughly 84% being singletons. The sequenced material came from peripheral blood. Receptors originate from a human donor in a cohort sampled during active COVID-19.

The chain recombines TRBV28 with TRBJ2-7; 7 bases align to TRBD2. Trimming at V came to 5 bases and at J to 2 bases, leaving 6 bases not matched to a gene. The length of the CDR3 is 14 residues. Germline V lookup: CDR1 MDHEN, CDR2 SYDVKM. The CDR3 DNA reads TGTGCCAGCAGTGTATCGGGGGGAGCCTACGAGCAGTACTTC. Its translation is CASSVSGGAYEQYF.

The chain is built from TRBV24-1 and TRBJ2-3; TRBD1 agrees at 8 bases. V was clipped by 3 bases and J by 5 bases; unmatched bases: 15. Germline V gene lookup returns CDR1 KGHDR and CDR2 SFDVKD. The CDR3 loop spans 18 amino acids. Here the CDR3 DNA reads TGTGCCACCAGTGATCCTAATAGCGGACAGGGTGCATTAGATACGCAGTATTTT. Protein product: CATSDPNSGQGALDTQYF.

The chain couples TRBV5-1 to TRBJ1-4; D uncertain. CDR3 length: 16 amino acids. Trimming shortened V by 1 base and J by 4 bases, and 14 bases separated the two germline ends. Germline V gene data show CDR1 as SGHRS and CDR2 as YFSETQ. CDR3 nucleotides: TGCGCCAGCAGCTTGAGGCCCGGGTCTAATAATGAAAAACTGTTTTTT. It translates to CASSLRPGSNNEKLFF.

This clone was seen a single time. This chain links TRBV5-4 with TRBJ2-7, with 10 bases identical to TRBD1. The junction had 8 bases not matched to a gene; V was cut back by 4 bases and J by 7 bases. The CDR3 length is 14 residues. The germline gives CDR1 SGHNT, CDR2 YYREEE (reference sequence). CDR3 amino acids: CASSLRTGGNEQYF. CDR3 DNA: TGTGCCAGCAGCCTGAGGACAGGGGGGAATGAGCAGTACTTC.

The chain couples TRBV18 to TRBJ2-5; D not certain. The length of the CDR3 is 15 residues. V was shortened by 3 bases and J by 3 bases, with 14 bases between the two germline ends. Looked up from germline, CDR1 is KGHSH and CDR2 is LQKENI. The CDR3 DNA is TGTGCCAGCTCACCTATCCCTAGATCGGAAGAGACCCAGTACTTC. It translates to CASSPIPRSEETQYF.

The chain links TRBV5-1 to TRBJ2-2; D remains ambiguous. Germline CDR1 and CDR2: SGHRS and YFSETQ. CDR3 size: 11 residues. The ends were cut back, 8 bases at V and 6 bases at J, with 8 bases in the middle. CDR3 in DNA: TGCGCCAGTGAACAAGCCGGGGAGCTGTTTTTT. Encoded protein: CASEQAGELFF.

The J gene is TRBJ2-4, the V gene TRBV7-2, with D unresolved. Germline V gene sequence: CDR1 SGHTA, CDR2 FQGNSA. With 5 bases removed from V and 0 bases from J, the gap between germline ends came to 11 bases. The CDR3 spans 15 residues. The CDR3 region has the DNA TGTGCCAGCAGCCCCGGCAGACTAGCCAAAAACATTCAGTACTTC. Protein product: CASSPGRLAKNIQYF.

V usage is TRBV18 and J usage is TRBJ1-1; TRBD1 agrees at 8 bases. The germline CDR1 and CDR2 sequences are KGHSH and LQKENI. Trimming cost V 3 bases and J 2 bases; bases outside gene matches: 5. This CDR3 region has 15 residues. CDR3 DNA: TGTGCCAGCTCACCCGACAGGGGTCGAAACACTGAAGCTTTCTTT. It is translated as CASSPDRGRNTEAFF.

The chain combines TRBV18 with TRBJ2-3; TRBD2 matches at 11 bases. The CDR3 loop spans 15 amino acids. The ends lost 8 bases at V and 6 bases at J; junction bases unmatched: 10. Per germline, CDR1 KGHSH and CDR2 LQKENI. This CDR3 reads CASQTGLAGPDTQYF. The CDR3 bases are TGTGCCAGCCAGACCGGACTAGCGGGCCCGGATACGCAGTATTTT.

A note on this clone: The conserved phenylalanine or tryptophan normally closing the CDR3 is absent here, so this likely arose from a read error. The limits of the CDR3 on the DNA are not certain, so only TCRdb's listed CDR3 is given. The gene calls are TRBV28 and TRBJ2-3; TRBD2 is the table's D call and was not checked against the DNA. The CDR3 is 11 amino acids long, termini counted. The germline gives CDR1 MDHEN, CDR2 SYDVKM. CDR3 sequence reads: CASSQTSGGSI.